This record concerns one T cell receptor beta chain sequence. No antigen is known for it. It has no much larger one-base neighbor in the sample; base qualities were not kept. The data belong to a study of blood T cell repertoires in COVID-19 (dated by TCRdb to 2019 to 2021). Regarding the complete study: Samples covering the acute and convalescent phases of COVID-19 were provided by collaborators in the United States, Italy and Spain. The prospective study material was composed of cDNA or gDNA derived from T cells, B-cell-depleted T cells, or PBMCs. Deeply sampled blood TCRbeta repertoires from subjects exposed to, actively infected with, or recovered from COVID-19 were included in the dataset. The repertoires were released in a freely available public database meant as a resource for research on the immune response to SARS-CoV-2. Samples were obtained from the ongoing ImmuneRACE study (first 160 participants) and from 950 to 1,500 subjects provided by 6 global collaborators. Nearly every sample came with metadata listing a de-identified subject ID, COVID-19 status, age in years and sex. HLA class I and class II types, where available, came from metadata supplied by the sample provider rather than from assay-based typing. Paper-wide results and their limitations: How much clinical and demographic metadata was included differed by source and by participant, and the metadata was provided uncurated.

Collaborating institutions collected whole blood in K2EDTA tubes following their own protocols. For TCRbeta analysis, collaborator samples were shipped as frozen whole blood, as isolated PBMCs, or as DNA extracted from either sample type. TCRbeta CDR3 regions were amplified from genomic DNA by means of the immunoSEQ Assay, a bias-controlled multiplex PCR. On the authors' methods: The number of nucleated cells in each sample was estimated by amplification of reference gene primers within the assay. To quantify the absolute abundance of each unique TCRbeta CDR3 rearrangement, sequence reads were collapsed and filtered. For each sample, productive Simpson clonality was calculated as the square root of Simpson's diversity index over productive rearrangements. This immuneACCESS table, as held by TCRdb, lists in-frame sequences with V and J called but not all clones. Of the missing ones, under half trace to an unresolved V gene in checked studies; the others have no known cause. For V, J and clone size, that table is used; D and trimming come from the DNA. The sample table contains about 40,000 clones; only one count was recorded for approximately 79% of them. The ten largest clones take up 30% to 35% of the sample.

The sample comprised peripheral blood. The TCR originated in an elderly woman with acute or convalescent COVID-19.

The DNA sequence reads TGTGCCAGCAGTGAACTAACGGGGACTGGTTACAATGAGCAGTTCTTC. Its coded protein is CASSELTGTGYNEQFF. The sequence joins TRBV6-1 to TRBJ2-1, and perhaps TRBD2 as D gene, on 6 matching bases. At the junction V is shortened by 2 bases and J by 4 bases, with 15 bases in between. Reading the germline V gene gives CDR1 MNHNS and CDR2 SASEGT. The CDR3 contains 16 residues, cysteine and phenylalanine counted. CDR3 DNA is the only sequence kept; it has 48 bases, read in frame from the first base.